This entry concerns a single T cell receptor beta chain. TCRdb keeps only in-frame clones here, not all; method: immunoSEQ multiplex PCR. There are 100,000 or so clones in the sample; 93% occur only once, and around 0.15% lies in the top ten. The sample originates from a study of siplizumab effects on memory and regulatory T cells. Looked up from germline, CDR1 is SGHTA and CDR2 is FQGNSA. CDR3 length equals 14 residues. Trimming left V 1 base short and J 4 bases short, with 7 bases between. The sample comprised non-Treg CD4+ T cells sorted from blood. This chain connects TRBV7-2 to TRBJ2-2, with D perhaps matching TRBD1 (5 bases). The TCR was taken from a human donor in good health. As DNA, the CDR3 is TGTGCCAGCAGCTTAGATGGGGCCACCGGGGAGCTGTTTTTT. This encodes CASSLDGATGELFF. The full variable domain, with the rest looked up from reference TRBV7-2 and TRBJ2-2, is GAGVSQSPSNKVTEKGKDVELRCDPISGHTALYWYRQSLGQGLEFLIYFQGNSAPDKSGLPSDRFSAERTGGSVSTLTIQRTQQEDSAVYLCASSLDGATGELFFGEGSRLTVL.